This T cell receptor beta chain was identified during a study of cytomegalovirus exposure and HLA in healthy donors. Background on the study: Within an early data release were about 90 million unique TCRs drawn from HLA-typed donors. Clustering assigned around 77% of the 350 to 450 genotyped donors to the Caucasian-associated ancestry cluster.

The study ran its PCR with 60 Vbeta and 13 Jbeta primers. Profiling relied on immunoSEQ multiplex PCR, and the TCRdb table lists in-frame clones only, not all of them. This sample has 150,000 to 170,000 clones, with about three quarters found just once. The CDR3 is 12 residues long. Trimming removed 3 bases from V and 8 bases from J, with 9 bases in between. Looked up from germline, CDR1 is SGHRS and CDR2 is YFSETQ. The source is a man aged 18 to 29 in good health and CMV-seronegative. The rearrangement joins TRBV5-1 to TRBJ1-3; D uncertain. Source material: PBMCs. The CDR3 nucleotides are TGCGCCAGCAGCTCCGATCGCGACACCATATATTTT. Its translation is CASSSDRDTIYF.